This is a list of T cell receptor beta chains from one sample in a study of OX40 agonist ivuxolimab in advanced cancers. Only in-frame clones appear in the TCRdb table, and some are missing; sequencing was by immunoSEQ multiplex PCR. The sample lists tens of thousands of clones, approximately 89% occurring once. The source material was CD4+ or CD8+ T cells sorted from blood, sampled in a trial of the OX40 agonist ivuxolimab. All receptors derive from an adult with an advanced solid tumor such as melanoma, head and neck, liver or kidney cancer. The CDR3 runs from the conserved cysteine through the conserved F or W. A D gene is named only where the DNA matches it firmly. Clone size is shown for a subset of rows, as once, few, many or a class of expanded clone.

CDR3 DNA | CDR3 protein | J gene | V gene | D gene | clone size
TGTGCCAGCTCGGGTTCGGGGGGCGCGAACATTCAGTACTTC | CASSGSGGANIQYF | TRBJ2-4 | TRBV18 | - | -
TGTGCCAGTAGTACCCAGGGGGCTAGTGAAGCTTTCTTT | CASSTQGASEAFF | TRBJ1-1 | TRBV19 | TRBD1 | -
TGTGCCAGCAGCTTCTCTGGAAACACCATATATTTT | CASSFSGNTIYF | TRBJ1-3 | TRBV25-1 | - | -
TGTGCCAGCAGCTTCAGGGGGCCCGGGGAGACCCAGTACTTC | CASSFRGPGETQYF | TRBJ2-5 | TRBV7-9 | TRBD1 | -
TGTGCCAGCAGTGAACTGGACCGACACATTAGCAATCAGCCCCAGCATTTT | CASSELDRHISNQPQHF | TRBJ1-5 | TRBV2 | - | -
TGCGCCAGCAGCAAAGGGCCGGGGACAGGGCTCGAGCAGTACTTC | CASSKGPGTGLEQYF | TRBJ2-7 | TRBV4-1 | TRBD1 | -
TGCAGCGCTAGCCCATACCTAGGTGAAAAACTGTTTTTT | CSASPYLGEKLFF | TRBJ1-4 | TRBV29-1 | - | -
TGCGCCAGCAGCTTGGCCCCCTCCGGGACTACATACAATGAGCAGTTCTTC | CASSLAPSGTTYNEQFF | TRBJ2-1 | TRBV5-1 | TRBD2 | few
TGTGCCAGCAGCAGTCATACAGATACGCAGTATTTT | CASSSHTDTQYF | TRBJ2-3 | TRBV4-2 | - | -
TGTGCCAGTTCCTACACGGGGGGCGGTGAGCAGTTCTTC | CASSYTGGGEQFF | TRBJ2-1 | TRBV11-3 | - | few
TGCGCCAGCACCGCACAAGGCGGTACTAACTATGGCTACACCTTC | CASTAQGGTNYGYTF | TRBJ1-2 | TRBV5-1 | - | -
TGTGCCAGTAGTATAGAACCCAGCGGGGGGGCCGCGAGTAGGGTAAGCACGCAGTATTTT | CASSIEPSGGAASRVSTQYF | TRBJ2-3 | TRBV19 | TRBD2 | few
TGTGCCAGCAGCCGGCGGGGGGCAGATACGCAGTATTTT | CASSRRGADTQYF | TRBJ2-3 | TRBV5-5 | TRBD2 | -
TGTGCCAGCAATGTAGGGACATTCTCCTACAATGAGCAGTTCTTC | CASNVGTFSYNEQFF | TRBJ2-1 | TRBV2 | - | once
TGCGCCAGCAGCTTGGAATCCCCAGGGTATGGTCCAGATACGCAGTATTTT | CASSLESPGYGPDTQYF | TRBJ2-3 | TRBV5-1 | - | -
TGTGCCAGCTCGCGGGACAGGGGATCCTATGGCTACACCTTC | CASSRDRGSYGYTF | TRBJ1-2 | TRBV18 | TRBD1 | -
TGTGCCAGCAGTGTACAGCAGAACACTGAAGCTTTCTTT | CASSVQQNTEAFF | TRBJ1-1 | TRBV2 | - | -
TGTGCCTGGGGGGACAGGACCACTTTTTTCCCCCTCCACTTT | CAWGDRTTFFPLHF | TRBJ1-6 | TRBV30 | TRBD1 | -
TGTGCCAGTAGTACTGGACATAGCAGTGAAAAACTGTTTTTT | CASSTGHSSEKLFF | TRBJ1-4 | TRBV19 | - | once
TGTGCCAGCAGTGTGGTGGTGGGGGCGGGAGAGACCCAGTACTTC | CASSVVVGAGETQYF | TRBJ2-5 | TRBV2 | - | -